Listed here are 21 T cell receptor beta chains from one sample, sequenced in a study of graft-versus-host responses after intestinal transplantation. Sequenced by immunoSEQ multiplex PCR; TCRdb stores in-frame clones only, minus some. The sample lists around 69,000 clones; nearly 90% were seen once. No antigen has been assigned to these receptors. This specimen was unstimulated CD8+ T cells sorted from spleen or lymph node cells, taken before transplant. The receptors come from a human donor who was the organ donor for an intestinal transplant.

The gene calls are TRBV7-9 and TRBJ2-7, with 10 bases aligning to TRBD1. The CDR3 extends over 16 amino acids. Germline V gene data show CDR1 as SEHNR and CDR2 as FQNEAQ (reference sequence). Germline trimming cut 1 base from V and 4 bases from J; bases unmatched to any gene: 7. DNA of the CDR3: TGTGCCAGCAGCTTAGAAGGGACAGGGGTTCTTTACGAGCAGTACGTC. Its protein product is CASSLEGTGVLYEQYV.

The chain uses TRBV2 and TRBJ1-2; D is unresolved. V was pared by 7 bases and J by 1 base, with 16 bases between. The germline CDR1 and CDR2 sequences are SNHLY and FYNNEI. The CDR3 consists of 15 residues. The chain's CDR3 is CASTEDVDFNYGYTF. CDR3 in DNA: TGTGCCAGCACCGAAGACGTTGACTTTAACTATGGCTACACCTTC.

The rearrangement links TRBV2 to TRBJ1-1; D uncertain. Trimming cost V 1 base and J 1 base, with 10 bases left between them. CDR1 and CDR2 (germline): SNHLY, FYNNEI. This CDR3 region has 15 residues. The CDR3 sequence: CASSEVREPNTEAFF. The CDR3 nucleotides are TGTGCCAGCAGTGAAGTAAGGGAGCCGAACACTGAAGCTTTCTTT.

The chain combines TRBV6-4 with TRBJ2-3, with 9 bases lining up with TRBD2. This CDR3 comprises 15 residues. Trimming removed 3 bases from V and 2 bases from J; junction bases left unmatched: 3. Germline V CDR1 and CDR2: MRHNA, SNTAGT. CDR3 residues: CASSERGGATDTQYF. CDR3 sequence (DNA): TGTGCCAGCAGTGAGCGCGGGGGGGCCACAGATACGCAGTATTTT.

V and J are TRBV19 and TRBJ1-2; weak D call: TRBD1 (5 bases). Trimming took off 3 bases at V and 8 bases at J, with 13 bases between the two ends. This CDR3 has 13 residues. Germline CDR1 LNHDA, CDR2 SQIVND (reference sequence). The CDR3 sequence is CASSIAGVLGYTF. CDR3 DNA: TGTGCCAGTAGTATCGCGGGGGTCTTGGGCTACACCTTC.

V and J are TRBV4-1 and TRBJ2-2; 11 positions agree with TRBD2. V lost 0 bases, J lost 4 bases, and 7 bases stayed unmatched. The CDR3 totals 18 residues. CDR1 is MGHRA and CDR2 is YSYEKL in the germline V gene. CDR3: CASSQEAPGTSGTGELFF. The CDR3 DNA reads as TGCGCCAGCAGCCAAGAAGCCCCCGGGACTAGCGGCACCGGGGAGCTGTTTTTT.

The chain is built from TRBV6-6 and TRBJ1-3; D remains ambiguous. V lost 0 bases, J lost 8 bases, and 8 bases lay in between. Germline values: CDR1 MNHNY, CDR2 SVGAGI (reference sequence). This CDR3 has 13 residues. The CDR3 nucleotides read TGTGCCAGCAGTTACTCGGAGGGTTACACCATATATTTT. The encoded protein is CASSYSEGYTIYF.

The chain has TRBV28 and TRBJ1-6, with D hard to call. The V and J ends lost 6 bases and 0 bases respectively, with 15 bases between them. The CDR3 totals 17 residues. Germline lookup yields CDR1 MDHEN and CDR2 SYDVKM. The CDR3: CASSLTPPGSYNSPLHF. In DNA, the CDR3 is TGTGCCAGCAGCTTAACCCCGCCCGGCTCCTATAATTCACCCCTCCACTTT.

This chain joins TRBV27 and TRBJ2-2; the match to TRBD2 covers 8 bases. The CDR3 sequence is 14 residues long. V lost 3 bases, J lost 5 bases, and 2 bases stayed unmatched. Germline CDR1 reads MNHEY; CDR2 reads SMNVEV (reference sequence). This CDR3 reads CASSFSGVTGELFF. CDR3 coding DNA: TGTGCCAGCAGTTTTAGCGGGGTGACCGGGGAGCTGTTTTTT.

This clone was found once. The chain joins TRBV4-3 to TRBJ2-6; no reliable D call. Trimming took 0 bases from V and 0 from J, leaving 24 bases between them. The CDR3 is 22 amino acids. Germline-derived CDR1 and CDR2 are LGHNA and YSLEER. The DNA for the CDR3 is TGCGCCAGCAGCCAAGATGCCCGGCAGGCCCTACTCTTCCGCTCTGGGGCCAACGTCCTGACTTTC. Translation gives CASSQDARQALLFRSGANVLTF.

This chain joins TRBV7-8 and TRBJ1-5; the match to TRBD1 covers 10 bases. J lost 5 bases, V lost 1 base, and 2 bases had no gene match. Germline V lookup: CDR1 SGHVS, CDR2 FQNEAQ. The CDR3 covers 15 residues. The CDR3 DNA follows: TGTGCCAGCAGCTTAGGGACAGGGGGGGATCAGCCCCAGCATTTT. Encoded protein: CASSLGTGGDQPQHF.

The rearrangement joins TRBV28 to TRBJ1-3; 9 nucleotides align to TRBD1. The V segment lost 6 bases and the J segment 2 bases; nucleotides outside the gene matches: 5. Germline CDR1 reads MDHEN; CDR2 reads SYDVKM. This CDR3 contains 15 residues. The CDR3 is CASSPGQGPGNTIYF. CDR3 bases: TGTGCCAGCAGCCCTGGACAGGGGCCTGGAAACACCATATATTTT.

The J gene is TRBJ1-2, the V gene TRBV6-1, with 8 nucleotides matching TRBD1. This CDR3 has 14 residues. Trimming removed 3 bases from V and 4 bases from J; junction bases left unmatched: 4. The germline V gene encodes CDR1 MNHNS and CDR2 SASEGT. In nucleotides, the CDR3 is TGTGCCAGCAGTGACTGGACAGGGTTCTATGGCTACACCTTC. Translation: CASSDWTGFYGYTF.

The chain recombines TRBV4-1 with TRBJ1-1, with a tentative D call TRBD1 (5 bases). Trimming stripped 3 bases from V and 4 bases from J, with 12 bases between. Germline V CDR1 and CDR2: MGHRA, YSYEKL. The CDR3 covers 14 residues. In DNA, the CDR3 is TGCGCCAGCAGCCACCCCGGGGGGTTCACTGAAGCTTTCTTT. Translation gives CASSHPGGFTEAFF.

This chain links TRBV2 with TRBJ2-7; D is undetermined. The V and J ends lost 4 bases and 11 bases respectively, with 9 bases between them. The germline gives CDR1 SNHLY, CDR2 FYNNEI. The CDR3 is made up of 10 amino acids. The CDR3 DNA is TGTGCCAGCAGTGGTCTAGAGGAGTACGTC. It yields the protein CASSGLEEYV.

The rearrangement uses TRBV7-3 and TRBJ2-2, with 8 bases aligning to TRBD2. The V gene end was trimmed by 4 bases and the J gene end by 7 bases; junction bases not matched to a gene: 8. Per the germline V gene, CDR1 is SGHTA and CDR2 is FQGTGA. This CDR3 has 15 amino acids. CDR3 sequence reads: CASSSLGGGSGELFF. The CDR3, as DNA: TGTGCCAGCAGCTCCCTCGGGGGGGGTAGCGGGGAGCTGTTTTTT. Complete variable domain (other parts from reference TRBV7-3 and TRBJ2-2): GAGVSQTPSNKVTEKGKYVELRCDPISGHTALYWYRQSLGQGPEFLIYFQGTGAADDSGLPNDRFFAVRPEGSVSTLKIQRTERGDSAVYLCASSSLGGGSGELFFGEGSRLTVL.

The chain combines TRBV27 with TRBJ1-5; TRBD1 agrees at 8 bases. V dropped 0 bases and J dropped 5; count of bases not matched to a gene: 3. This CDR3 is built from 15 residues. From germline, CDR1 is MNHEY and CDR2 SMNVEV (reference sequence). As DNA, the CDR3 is TGTGCCAGCAGTTTATCTCAGGGGGCTGATCAGCCCCAGCATTTT. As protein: CASSLSQGADQPQHF.

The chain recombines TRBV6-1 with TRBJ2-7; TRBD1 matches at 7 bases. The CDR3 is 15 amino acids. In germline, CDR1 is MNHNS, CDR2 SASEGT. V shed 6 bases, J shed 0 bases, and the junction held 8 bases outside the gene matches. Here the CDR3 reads CASSRTGTGSYEQYV. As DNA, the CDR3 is TGTGCCAGCAGCAGGACAGGTACGGGCTCCTACGAGCAGTACGTC.

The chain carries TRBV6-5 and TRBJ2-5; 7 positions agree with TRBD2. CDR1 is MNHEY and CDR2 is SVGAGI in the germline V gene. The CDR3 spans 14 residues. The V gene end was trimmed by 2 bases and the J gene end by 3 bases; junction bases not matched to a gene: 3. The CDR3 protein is CASSYGGGKETQYF. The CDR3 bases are TGTGCCAGCAGTTACGGGGGGGGTAAAGAGACCCAGTACTTC.

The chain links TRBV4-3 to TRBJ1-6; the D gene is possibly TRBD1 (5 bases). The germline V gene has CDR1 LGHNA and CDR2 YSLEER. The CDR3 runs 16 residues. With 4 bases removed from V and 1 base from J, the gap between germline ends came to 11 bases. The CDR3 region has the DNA TGCGCCAGCAGCCGGCAGGGAAAGTCCTATAATTCACCCCTCCACTTT. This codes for CASSRQGKSYNSPLHF.

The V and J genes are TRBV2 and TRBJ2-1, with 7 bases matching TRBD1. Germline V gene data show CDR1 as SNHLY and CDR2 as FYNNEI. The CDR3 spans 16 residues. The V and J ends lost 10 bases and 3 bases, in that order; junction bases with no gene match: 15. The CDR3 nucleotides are TGTGCCACCACGAACCCCGGACAGGTTTTCTACAATGAGCAGTTCTTC. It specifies CATTNPGQVFYNEQFF.